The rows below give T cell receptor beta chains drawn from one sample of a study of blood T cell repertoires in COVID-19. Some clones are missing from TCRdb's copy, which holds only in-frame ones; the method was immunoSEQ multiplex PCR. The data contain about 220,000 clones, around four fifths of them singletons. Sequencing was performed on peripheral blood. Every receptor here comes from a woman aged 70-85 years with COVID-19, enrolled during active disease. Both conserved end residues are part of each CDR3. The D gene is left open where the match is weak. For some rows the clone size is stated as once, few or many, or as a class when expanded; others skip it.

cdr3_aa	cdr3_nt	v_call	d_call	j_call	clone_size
CASLTTLERPNEKLFF	TGTGCCAGCCTTACTACCTTGGAACGTCCTAATGAAAAACTGTTTTTT	TRBV28	-	TRBJ1-4	once
CASSIDRGSSEAFF	TGTGCCAGTAGTATAGACAGGGGATCATCTGAAGCTTTCTTT	TRBV19	-	TRBJ1-1	few
CASSLSLGGSPGYNEQFF	TGTGCCAGCAGTTTATCCCTTGGTGGGAGCCCCGGTTACAATGAGCAGTTCTTC	TRBV27	-	TRBJ2-1	-
CASARDGDQPQHF	TGTGCCAGCGCCAGGGATGGTGATCAGCCCCAGCATTTT	TRBV6-5	-	TRBJ1-5	-
CASSYGRTTRANEKLFF	TGTGCCAGCAGTTACGGACGGACCACTAGGGCTAATGAAAAACTGTTTTTT	TRBV28	-	TRBJ1-4	-
CASSLALSGIPEAFF	TGTGCCAGCAGCTTAGCACTATCGGGGATACCTGAAGCTTTCTTT	TRBV7-2	-	TRBJ1-1	-
CASSLGGGAGVRNEQFF	TGTGCCAGCAGCTTAGGGGGCGGGGCGGGAGTCAGGAATGAGCAGTTCTTC	TRBV7-9	TRBD2	TRBJ2-1	-
CASGLVGGDQYF	TGTGCTAGTGGTTTGGTAGGTGGAGACCAGTACTTC	TRBV12-5	-	TRBJ2-5	once
CASSGDTGANVLTF	TGTGCCAGCAGCGGGGACACTGGGGCCAACGTCCTGACTTTC	TRBV7-9	-	TRBJ2-6	-
CASLGAPTYEQYF	TGTGCCAGCCTGGGAGCACCCACCTACGAGCAGTACTTC	TRBV2	-	TRBJ2-7	-